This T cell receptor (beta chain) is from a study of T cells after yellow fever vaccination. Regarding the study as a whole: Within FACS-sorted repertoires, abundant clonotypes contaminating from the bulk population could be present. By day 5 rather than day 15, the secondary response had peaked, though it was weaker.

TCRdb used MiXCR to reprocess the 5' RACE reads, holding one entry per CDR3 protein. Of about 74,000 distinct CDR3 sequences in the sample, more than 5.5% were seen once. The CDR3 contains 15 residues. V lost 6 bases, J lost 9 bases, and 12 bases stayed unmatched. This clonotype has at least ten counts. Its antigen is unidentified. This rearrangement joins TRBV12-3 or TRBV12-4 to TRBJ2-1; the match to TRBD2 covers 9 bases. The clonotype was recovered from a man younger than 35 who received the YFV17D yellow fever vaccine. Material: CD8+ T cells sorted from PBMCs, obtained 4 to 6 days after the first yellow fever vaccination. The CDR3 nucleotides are TGTGCCAGCAGCTTTCTGGGCGGGGGGGCCCTTGAGCAGTTCTTC. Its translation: CASSFLGGGALEQFF.